This T cell receptor beta chain was found in a study of blood T cell repertoires in COVID-19. At the level of the study: Some COVID-19 samples were acute and others convalescent; all came from the United States, Italy and Spain.

The V and J ends lost 4 bases and 6 bases respectively, with 15 bases between them. CDR1 is SGHDN, CDR2 FVKESK, per germline. The CDR3 is 14 amino acids. Profiling relied on immunoSEQ multiplex PCR, and the TCRdb table lists in-frame clones only, not all of them. The profile shows 130,000 to 150,000 clones, around 84% of them singletons. This chain connects TRBV14 to TRBJ1-2, with D maybe TRBD1 (6 bases). Material for sequencing was peripheral blood. The receptor comes from a human donor in a cohort sampled during active COVID-19. The CDR3 DNA reads TGTGCCAGCAGCCGCGTTGGGGGCGTGGATGGCTACACCTTC. Its protein is CASSRVGGVDGYTF.